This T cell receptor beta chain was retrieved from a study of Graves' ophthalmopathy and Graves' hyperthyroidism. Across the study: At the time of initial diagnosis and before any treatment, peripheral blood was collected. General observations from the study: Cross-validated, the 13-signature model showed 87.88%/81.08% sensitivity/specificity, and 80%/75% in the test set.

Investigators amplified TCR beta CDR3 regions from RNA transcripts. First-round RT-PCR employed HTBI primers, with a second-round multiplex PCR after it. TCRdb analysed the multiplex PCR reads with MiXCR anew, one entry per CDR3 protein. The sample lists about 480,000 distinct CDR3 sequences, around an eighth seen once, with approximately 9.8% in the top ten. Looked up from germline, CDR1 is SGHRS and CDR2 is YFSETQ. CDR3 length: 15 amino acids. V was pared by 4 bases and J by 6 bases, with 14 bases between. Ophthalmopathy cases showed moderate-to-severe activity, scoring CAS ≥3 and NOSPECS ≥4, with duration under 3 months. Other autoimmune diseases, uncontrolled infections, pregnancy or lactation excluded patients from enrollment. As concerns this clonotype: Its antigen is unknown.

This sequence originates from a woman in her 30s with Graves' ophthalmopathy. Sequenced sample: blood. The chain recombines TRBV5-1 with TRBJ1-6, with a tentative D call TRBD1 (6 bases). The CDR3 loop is CASSGSGTPNSPLHF. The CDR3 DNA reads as TGCGCCAGCAGCGGGTCCGGGACACCTAATTCACCCCTCCACTTT.